The 26 T cell receptor beta chains given below trace back to one sample, sequenced in a study of blood T cell repertoires in COVID-19. Sequencing used immunoSEQ multiplex PCR; TCRdb keeps in-frame clones, though not all of them. Of 150,000 to 200,000 clones listed, roughly 84% were seen once; the top ten hold roughly 7%. Sequenced input: peripheral blood. The receptor source for this set is a man aged 50 or older with active or convalescent COVID-19.

The rearrangement links TRBV7-3 to TRBJ2-1, with a tentative D call TRBD2 (5 bases). The CDR3 consists of 16 residues. The V gene lost 8 bases and the J gene lost 8 bases, with 25 bases spanning the gap. Germline V gene data show CDR1 as SGHTA and CDR2 as FQGTGA. The CDR3 DNA sequence: TGTGCCAGCTCTCCTCATTCGGGTGGAAGGAGGTATGAGCAGTTCTTC. Translation gives CASSPHSGGRRYEQFF.

The chain recombines TRBV27 with TRBJ2-3; tentative D call: TRBD1 (6 bases). The V gene lost 0 bases and the J gene lost 3 bases, with 19 bases spanning the gap. CDR1 MNHEY and CDR2 SMNVEV come from the germline V gene (reference sequence). The CDR3 is 18 amino acids. The CDR3, as DNA: TGTGCCAGCAGTTTATCTCCCCTTGGACAGTTAAGAACAGATACGCAGTATTTT. Translation gives CASSLSPLGQLRTDTQYF.

The chain is built from TRBV7-2 and TRBJ2-5; the D gene is possibly TRBD1 (6 bases). The V end was cut by 5 bases, the J end by 2 bases, with 12 bases between. The CDR3 spans 14 residues. Germline CDR1 and CDR2: SGHTA and FQGNSA. DNA of the CDR3: TGTGCCAGCAGCCCGAGGGGACAACAAGAGACCCAGTACTTC. It translates to CASSPRGQQETQYF. The entire variable domain, with the rest obtained from reference TRBV7-2 and TRBJ2-5, is as follows: GAGVSQSPSNKVTEKGKDVELRCDPISGHTALYWYRQSLGQGLEFLIYFQGNSAPDKSGLPSDRFSAERTGGSVSTLTIQRTQQEDSAVYLCASSPRGQQETQYFGPGTRLLVL.

The chain is built from TRBV18 and TRBJ2-2, with a weak D call TRBD2 (5 bases). CDR1 and CDR2 (germline): KGHSH, LQKENI. The CDR3 length is 16 residues. Trimming cost V 3 bases and J 0 bases, with 11 bases left between them. CDR3 sequence (DNA): TGTGCCAGCTCACCTTACAGCGGAGCGAACACCGGGGAGCTGTTTTTT. Its translation is CASSPYSGANTGELFF.

V gene TRBV6-1 combines with J gene TRBJ1-1; 7 bases match TRBD1. The CDR3 totals 11 residues. CDR1 MNHNS and CDR2 SASEGT come from the germline V gene. The V segment lost 3 bases and the J segment 11 bases; nucleotides outside the gene matches: 3. The CDR3 sequence: CASSEQGGAFF. Here the CDR3 DNA reads TGTGCCAGCAGTGAGCAGGGGGGCGCTTTCTTT.

This chain uses TRBV20-1 with TRBJ2-3, with D hard to call. Trimming removed 5 bases at V and 5 bases at J, with 8 bases between. This CDR3 contains 11 residues. CDR1 is DFQATT and CDR2 is SNEGSKA in the germline V gene (reference sequence). The CDR3 nucleotides read TGCAGTGCTGGCTCCAGAGATACGCAGTATTTT. Residues: CSAGSRDTQYF.

The rearrangement links TRBV7-2 to TRBJ2-2; TRBD2 aligns across 9 bases. Germline-derived CDR1 and CDR2 are SGHTA and FQGNSA. The junction had 13 bases not matched to a gene; V was cut back by 7 bases and J by 4 bases. CDR3 length equals 17 residues. The CDR3 DNA reads as TGTGCCAGCACCCCAGGAGGGCGGGAGGGCCTCACCGGGGAGCTGTTTTTT. Its protein is CASTPGGREGLTGELFF.

The chain has TRBV6-2 or TRBV6-3 and TRBJ1-6, with D hard to call. This CDR3 comprises 16 residues. The V and J ends lost 6 bases and 0 bases respectively, with 12 bases between them. Germline V CDR1 and CDR2: MNHEY, SVGEGT. The CDR3 coding sequence is TGTGCCAGCAGCCAAGACTCAAGCTCCTATAATTCACCCCTCCACTTT. It translates to CASSQDSSSYNSPLHF.

J is TRBJ1-4 and V is TRBV5-4; no reliable D call. With 3 bases removed from V and 6 bases from J, the gap between germline ends came to 12 bases. Germline-derived CDR1 and CDR2 are SGHNT and YYREEE (reference sequence). The CDR3 has 14 amino acids. The CDR3 DNA follows: TGTGCCAGCAGCTCGGGGTCGCGGTATGAAAAACTGTTTTTT. This translates into CASSSGSRYEKLFF.

This clone has just one count. The gene calls are TRBV10-2 and TRBJ2-5; D possibly corresponds to TRBD1 (5 bases). The CDR3 length is 15 residues. Germline V lookup: CDR1 WSHSY, CDR2 SAAADI. V was pared by 3 bases and J by 2 bases, with 13 bases between. The CDR3 reads CASSDAGMGQETQYF. CDR3 bases: TGCGCCAGCAGTGATGCAGGGATGGGGCAAGAGACCCAGTACTTC.

The chain has TRBV6-2 or TRBV6-3 and TRBJ1-1, with TRBD1 matching over 7 bases. Germline CDR1 and CDR2: MNHEY and SVGEGT. The CDR3 is 14 residues long. The junction had 4 bases not matched to a gene; V was cut back by 5 bases and J by 1 base. This CDR3 is CASSHRGRNTEAFF. Written as DNA, the CDR3 is TGTGCCAGCAGTCACAGGGGTCGGAACACTGAAGCTTTCTTT.

The chain employs TRBV6-5 and TRBJ1-1; 9 bases are shared with TRBD1. The junction had 12 bases not matched to a gene; V was cut back by 7 bases and J by 6 bases. Germline lookup yields CDR1 MNHEY and CDR2 SVGAGI. CDR3 length: 15 residues. The CDR3: CASNRNRGQVPEAFF. CDR3 DNA: TGTGCCAGCAACCGAAACAGGGGGCAGGTTCCTGAAGCTTTCTTT.

This chain uses TRBV6-2 or TRBV6-3 with TRBJ2-6; TRBD2 matches at 7 bases. V shed 0 bases and J 0 bases; nucleotides not matched to a gene: 8. This CDR3 spans 19 amino acids. Germline values: CDR1 MNHEY, CDR2 SVGEGT. The CDR3 DNA follows: TGTGCCAGCAGTTACTCTGGCCTAGCGGTCCCCTCTGGGGCCAACGTCCTGACTTTC. As protein: CASSYSGLAVPSGANVLTF.

CDR3 bases: TGTGCCACCAGTTCGGCCGCTAGCCTCTACAATGAGCAGTTCTTC. Encoded protein: CATSSAASLYNEQFF. The chain combines TRBV24-1 with TRBJ2-1; maybe TRBD2 (5 bases). Germline values: CDR1 KGHDR, CDR2 SFDVKD. The CDR3 sequence is 15 residues long. V was clipped by 6 bases and J by 3 bases, with 14 bases between them.

The chain carries TRBV7-9 and TRBJ1-2; tentatively, D is TRBD1 (6 bases). Between the trimmed V and J ends, which lost 5 bases and 6 bases, there was a span of 22 bases. CDR1 is SEHNR and CDR2 is FQNEAQ in the germline V gene (reference sequence). The CDR3 extends over 16 amino acids. The DNA of the CDR3 is TGTGCCAGCAGCCACATGCAGTTAGGGGACAAGGATGGCTACACCTTC. Residues: CASSHMQLGDKDGYTF. The variable domain in full, with the rest retrieved from reference TRBV7-9 and TRBJ1-2, is DTGVSQNPRHKITKRGQNVTFRCDPISEHNRLYWYRQTLGQGPEFLTYFQNEAQLEKSRLLSDRFSAERPKGSFSTLEIQRTEQGDSAMYLCASSHMQLGDKDGYTFGSGTRLTVV.

This chain connects TRBV6-5 to TRBJ1-6; possible D gene TRBD1, 6 bases. Germline V gene data show CDR1 as MNHEY and CDR2 as SVGAGI. Trimming pared 6 bases from V and 6 bases from J, leaving 15 bases between. The CDR3 consists of 15 residues. The CDR3 region is CASSRGKGFNSPLHF. The CDR3 DNA reads TGTGCCAGCAGCAGGGGAAAAGGGTTTAATTCACCCCTCCACTTT.

The chain is built from TRBV6-6 and TRBJ2-3, with TRBD2 matching 15 bases. Germline V gene data show CDR1 as MNHNY and CDR2 as SVGAGI (reference sequence). The ends lost 6 bases at V and 4 bases at J; junction bases unmatched: 17. The CDR3 spans 20 residues. Written as DNA, the CDR3 is TGTGCCAGCAGCATCCGACGGACTAGCGGGAGGGCCGTGATTTCAGATACGCAGTATTTT. Its translation: CASSIRRTSGRAVISDTQYF.

The chain links TRBV14 to TRBJ1-2; TRBD1 aligns across 10 bases. The V and J ends lost 4 bases and 7 bases, in that order; junction bases with no gene match: 3. CDR1 and CDR2 (germline): SGHDN, FVKESK. The CDR3 covers 13 residues. CDR3 residues: CASSRQGAIGYTF. The CDR3 region has the DNA TGTGCCAGCAGCCGACAGGGGGCAATTGGCTACACCTTC. The full variable domain, completed using reference TRBV14 and TRBJ1-2, is EAGVTQFPSHSVIEKGQTVTLRCDPISGHDNLYWYRRVMGKEIKFLLHFVKESKQDESGMPNNRFLAERTGGTYSTLKVQPAELEDSGVYFCASSRQGAIGYTFGSGTRLTVV.

This chain links TRBV19 with TRBJ2-7; TRBD2 agrees at 8 bases. Per germline, CDR1 LNHDA and CDR2 SQIVND (reference sequence). Losses at the gene ends were 7 bases for V and 2 bases for J; bases not matched to a gene: 7. There are 14 residues in the CDR3. The CDR3 DNA sequence: TGTGCCAGTATGGAAGCGGGAGTACCCTACGAGCAGTACTTC. Its protein product is CASMEAGVPYEQYF.

This chain uses TRBV11-2 with TRBJ1-6; perhaps TRBD1 as D (6 bases). Germline V lookup: CDR1 SGHAT, CDR2 FQNNGV. The CDR3 spans 14 residues. V lost 4 bases to trimming and J lost 8 bases, with 12 bases between them. The DNA for the CDR3 is TGTGCCAGCAGCTCGGACAGCGTCTATTCACCCCTCCACTTT. Amino acid sequence: CASSSDSVYSPLHF.

The chain uses TRBV12-3 or TRBV12-4 and TRBJ1-3, with D unresolved. This CDR3 contains 11 residues. V lost 6 bases to trimming and J lost 7 bases, with 7 bases between them. The CDR3, as DNA: TGTGCCAGCAGGTCGGGGAACACCATATATTTT. Protein product: CASRSGNTIYF.

V is TRBV10-2 and J is TRBJ2-5; 7 nucleotides agree with TRBD2. This CDR3 spans 15 amino acids. The germline V gene encodes CDR1 WSHSY and CDR2 SAAADI. The junction had 11 bases not matched to a gene; V was cut back by 6 bases and J by 4 bases. The CDR3 reads CASRATQLARETQYF. The CDR3 DNA reads TGCGCCAGCAGGGCCACCCAACTAGCGAGAGAGACCCAGTACTTC.

V and J are TRBV5-5 and TRBJ2-3; a possible D gene is TRBD1 (6 bases). Germline loops: CDR1 SGHKS, CDR2 YYEKEE (reference sequence). V lost 7 bases and J 4 bases, leaving 16 bases between the germline ends. This CDR3 contains 14 residues. The CDR3 reads CASLSGVGADTQYF. The CDR3 DNA follows: TGTGCCAGCTTGTCAGGGGTGGGCGCAGATACGCAGTATTTT.

The chain combines TRBV4-1 with TRBJ1-1; no reliable D call. Germline V gene lookup returns CDR1 MGHRA and CDR2 YSYEKL. The CDR3 is 15 residues long. V lost 0 bases and J lost 0, with 8 bases in between. This chain's CDR3 is CASSQENRVNTEAFF. The DNA for the CDR3 is TGCGCCAGCAGCCAAGAGAACAGAGTGAACACTGAAGCTTTCTTT.

The rearrangement uses TRBV4-1 and TRBJ2-4; 7 nucleotides align to TRBD1. After removal of 3 bases from V and 5 bases from J, the junction contained 7 bases not matched to a gene. Germline V gene lookup returns CDR1 MGHRA and CDR2 YSYEKL. The CDR3 spans 15 residues. The CDR3 coding sequence is TGCGCCAGCAGCCACCTACGGGACAGAGAAAACATTCAGTACTTC. It specifies CASSHLRDRENIQYF.

This clone appeared a few times. This chain uses TRBV7-2 with TRBJ2-7; 15 bases fit TRBD2. Germline V gene sequence: CDR1 SGHTA, CDR2 FQGNSA. The V segment lost 1 base and the J segment 5 bases; nucleotides outside the gene matches: 6. The CDR3 covers 17 residues. CDR3 nucleotides: TGTGCCAGCAGCTTAGTGGGGACTAGCGGGGGGCAGGACGAGCAGTACTTC. Amino acids: CASSLVGTSGGQDEQYF.